The 3 T cell receptor beta chains in this list originate from one sample, sequenced in a study of blood T cell repertoires in COVID-19. Profiling relied on immunoSEQ multiplex PCR, and the TCRdb table lists in-frame clones only, not all of them. The sample holds approximately 150,000 clones, 85% to 90% seen once. The sequencing sample was made of peripheral blood. The receptors here all came from a woman aged 60-75 years with acute or convalescent COVID-19.

This chain uses TRBV28 with TRBJ1-1, with 12 bases matching TRBD1. The junction had 9 bases not matched to a gene; V was cut back by 6 bases and J by 1 base. Germline V gene lookup returns CDR1 MDHEN and CDR2 SYDVKM. The CDR3 is 17 amino acids. The CDR3: CASSPSRDRGRNTEAFF. Here the CDR3 DNA reads TGTGCCAGCAGCCCGTCCCGGGACAGGGGGCGGAACACTGAAGCTTTCTTT.

The V gene is TRBV7-8, the J gene TRBJ2-2; D is perhaps TRBD2 (5 bases). The germline gives CDR1 SGHVS, CDR2 FQNEAQ. V lost 2 bases and J 3 bases, leaving 19 bases between the germline ends. The CDR3 has 18 amino acids. The CDR3 spells CASSLMRVAGWDTGELFF. The DNA for the CDR3 is TGTGCCAGCAGCTTAATGAGGGTGGCGGGCTGGGACACCGGGGAGCTGTTTTTT. Using reference TRBV7-8 and TRBJ2-2 for the parts outside the CDR3, the full variable domain is GAGVSQSPRYKVAKRGQDVALRCDPISGHVSLFWYQQALGQGPEFLTYFQNEAQLDKSGLPSDRFFAERPEGSVSTLKIQRTQQEDSAVYLCASSLMRVAGWDTGELFFGEGSRLTVL.

The chain has TRBV3-1 (or the pseudogene TRBV3-2) and TRBJ2-5; 8 bases agree with TRBD2. With V trimmed by 3 bases and J by 5 bases, 11 bases remained unmatched. The CDR3 covers 16 residues. The V gene's germline CDR1 is LGHDT and CDR2 YNNKEL (reference sequence). Here the CDR3 DNA reads TGTGCCAGCAGCCAGGACCGGGGGGGGGTAAGGGAGACCCAGTACTTC. Its protein product is CASSQDRGGVRETQYF.